This TCR beta chain was obtained from a study of blood T cell repertoires in COVID-19. Study overall: From T cells, B-cell-depleted T cells, or PBMCs came the material, which was cDNA or gDNA.

The assay was immunoSEQ multiplex PCR, and TCRdb's table has in-frame clones only and misses some. The top ten clones hold over 2% of a sample with around 140,000 clones, 87% of them seen once. V shed 9 bases and J shed 2 bases, with 14 bases lying between them. From germline, CDR1 is SGHRS and CDR2 YFSETQ. The CDR3 runs to 13 residues. The sequenced material came from peripheral blood. This TCR came from a man aged 50 to 59 with active COVID-19. The gene calls are TRBV5-1 and TRBJ1-1, with D possibly TRBD1 on 5 matching bases. The CDR3: CATATAYNTEAFF. The CDR3 nucleotides read TGCGCCACCGCGACAGCTTACAACACTGAAGCTTTCTTT.